This TCR beta chain was sequenced for a study of vaccination effects on CD4 cells after COVID-19. Overall study: The cohort was immunized with two doses of either the BNT162b2 or mRNA-1273 vaccine.

The table came from immunoSEQ multiplex PCR; TCRdb's copy has only in-frame clones and leaves some out. The sample contains tens of thousands of clones, over 75% of which appear only once. Germline CDR1 MNHEY, CDR2 SMNVEV (reference sequence). The V and J ends lost 3 bases and 1 base, in that order; junction bases with no gene match: 2. The length of the CDR3 is 14 residues. Concerning this clone itself: Its antigen is unknown.

Study-wide points: In healthy vaccinees, only 1 of 255 vaccine-induced clones cross-reacted with common cold coronaviruses. Early post-infection timepoints were absent, and convalescent patients were few.

Sequencing in the ViraFEST assay came after antigen-specific CD4+ T cells had been expanded with viral peptide pools, which were used to stimulate PBMC. Between days 10 and 11 of culture, CD4+ T cells were separated out. In the vaccine recipients, nucleocapsid antibodies were negative and there was no prior SARS-CoV-2 infection. The authors replaced half the medium with IL-2 medium on days 3 and 7. The sequencing here drew on CD4+ T cells from PBMCs cultured with HCoV-NL63 spike peptides, taken before COVID-19 vaccination. The clonotype comes from a human donor who received a COVID-19 vaccine. The gene calls are TRBV27 and TRBJ1-1; 7 bases fit TRBD1. The CDR3 DNA follows: TGTGCCAGCAGTTTGACAGGGACGAACACTGAAGCTTTCTTT. This translates into CASSLTGTNTEAFF.